The source of this T cell receptor beta chain is a study of breast tumors, draining lymph nodes, adjacent tissues. Study results and limitations: That most tumor T cells come from lymph nodes remained unproven. Tumor and nontumor repertoires were significantly more similar in luminal-like than in basal-like breast cancer.

CDR3 length: 15 residues. The germline V gene has CDR1 MDHEN and CDR2 SYDVKM. Trimming took off 5 bases at V and 0 bases at J, with 13 bases between the two ends. As regards this clonotype: The antigen is undetermined.

TCRdb ran MiXCR on the multiplex PCR reads and lists one entry per CDR3 protein. This repertoire shows approximately 52,000 distinct CDR3 sequences, roughly 40% found once; its top ten account for 10%. This clonotype originated in a female donor with breast cancer. Some clones in this sample may be carry-over from other donors' samples. Sequencing was done on a sample of breast tumor tissue. The V call is TRBV28, the J call TRBJ2-5; D is undetermined. The CDR3 nucleotides read TGTGCCAGCAGTGCACTGGGCCGTGACCAAGAGACCCAGTACTTC. It encodes CASSALGRDQETQYF.